This passage covers 30 T cell receptor beta chains from one sample sequenced in a study of T-cell memory formation after mild COVID-19 (dated by TCRdb to the early 2020s). Library prep was done by 5' RACE. The instrument given in TCRdb is Illumina NovaSeq 6000. TCRdb reworked the public reads: Q25 trimming with fastp, MiXCR clone assembly, productive beta chains retained. Under each unique CDR3 protein, matching rows form one entry showing the most common genes and DNA. Here the sample has nearly 110,000 distinct CDR3 sequences; around 15% occur a single time. The top ten clones comprise 28% of the sample. The sequencing input was PBMCs or a T cell subset sorted from them (not recorded which). The receptors shown here come from an adult woman who had mild COVID-19 (a few samples of this study predate the infection). The sample titles of this study are shuffled in the database, so cell type and time point are left out; the donor was told from shared clones.

The chain has TRBV6-5 and TRBJ2-7, with a possible D match to TRBD2 (5 bases). V gave up 2 bases and J gave up 2 bases, with 13 bases separating them. Germline lookup yields CDR1 MNHEY and CDR2 SVGAGI. CDR3 length: 15 residues. The CDR3 region has the DNA TGTGCCAGCAGTTACACGGACTCATCGACCTACGAGCAGTACTTC. Protein: CASSYTDSSTYEQYF.

This clonotype was detected many times. The CDR3 spells CASSPGLAGYNEQFF. CDR3 DNA: TGCGCCAGCAGTCCGGGACTAGCGGGGTACAATGAGCAGTTCTTC. J is TRBJ2-1 and V is TRBV4-3; 13 bases fit TRBD2. Germline CDR1 reads LGHNA; CDR2 reads YSLEER. The length of the CDR3 is 15 residues. Unmatched junction bases numbered 3, after V lost 6 bases and J lost 4 bases.

This clonotype was recorded at least ten times. The J gene is TRBJ2-3, the V gene TRBV7-3; possible D gene TRBD1, 5 bases. The V end was cut by 3 bases, the J end by 2 bases, with 15 bases between. This CDR3 has 16 residues. Per the germline V gene, CDR1 is SGHTA and CDR2 is FQGTGA. The CDR3 sequence is CASSFGDRKNTDTQYF. CDR3 in DNA: TGTGCCAGCAGCTTTGGAGACAGAAAGAACACAGATACGCAGTATTTT.

This clonotype was observed a few times. V and J are TRBV18 and TRBJ2-7, with 7 bases lining up with TRBD1. The V segment lost 3 bases and the J segment 2 bases; nucleotides outside the gene matches: 7. In germline, CDR1 is KGHSH, CDR2 LQKENI. The CDR3 length is 15 residues. The DNA of the CDR3 is TGTGCCAGCTCACCCCCGACAGGGATTCCCTACGAGCAGTACTTC. This codes for CASSPPTGIPYEQYF.

This clonotype was observed a few times. The rearrangement uses TRBV7-9 and TRBJ2-2, with D possibly being TRBD1 (7 bases). From germline, CDR1 is SEHNR and CDR2 FQNEAQ (reference sequence). Trimming pared 5 bases from V and 6 bases from J, leaving 16 bases between. The CDR3 covers 15 residues. The CDR3 reads CASSPTGRYPGELFF. CDR3 bases: TGTGCCAGCAGCCCGACAGGGAGGTATCCCGGGGAGCTGTTTTTT.

The gene calls are TRBV5-1 and TRBJ2-7, with 7 bases matching TRBD2. V lost 4 bases, J lost 4 bases, and 14 bases stayed unmatched. Germline V gene data show CDR1 as SGHRS and CDR2 as YFSETQ. CDR3 length equals 16 residues. The CDR3 region is CASSLFGAGSSYEQYF. CDR3 DNA sequence: TGCGCCAGCAGCCTTTTTGGAGCGGGAAGTTCGTACGAGCAGTACTTC.

At least ten counts were recorded for this clonotype. This rearrangement joins TRBV12-3 or TRBV12-4 to TRBJ2-5; the D is unclear. Trimming shortened V by 7 bases and J by 6 bases, and 6 bases separated the two germline ends. The CDR3 runs to 10 residues. CDR3 region: CASKGKTQYF. DNA for the CDR3: TGTGCCAGCAAGGGAAAGACCCAGTACTTC.

The J gene is TRBJ2-1, the V gene TRBV7-9; no clear D gene. V was shortened by 7 bases and J by 6 bases, with 13 bases between the two germline ends. This CDR3 contains 13 residues. In germline, CDR1 is SEHNR, CDR2 FQNEAQ (reference sequence). CDR3 in amino acids: CASKDPRGNEQFF. CDR3 DNA sequence: TGTGCCAGCAAGGATCCCCGAGGCAATGAGCAGTTCTTC. The full variable domain, its missing parts supplied by reference TRBV7-9 and TRBJ2-1, is DTGVSQNPRHKITKRGQNVTFRCDPISEHNRLYWYRQTLGQGPEFLTYFQNEAQLEKSRLLSDRFSAERPKGSFSTLEIQRTEQGDSAMYLCASKDPRGNEQFFGPGTRLTVL.

The genes are TRBV27 and TRBJ1-4, with 7 bases matching TRBD1. V lost 2 bases to trimming and J lost 7 bases; unmatched junction nucleotides: 7. CDR3 length: 15 amino acids. The germline CDR1 and CDR2 sequences are MNHEY and SMNVEV (reference sequence). Written as DNA, the CDR3 is TGTGCCAGCAGTTTACTAGGGGGCGCGAGTGAAAAACTGTTTTTT. Protein: CASSLLGGASEKLFF.

This clonotype was picked up a small number of times. In DNA form, the CDR3 reads TGTGCCAGCAGTGGAAGGGGCGCGGGGGAGCAGTACTTC. It translates to CASSGRGAGEQYF. V is TRBV6-1 and J is TRBJ2-7, with D possibly matching TRBD2 (6 bases). Germline V gene data show CDR1 as MNHNS and CDR2 as SASEGT. V shed 4 bases and J shed 7 bases, with 14 bases lying between them. The CDR3 extends over 13 amino acids.

The gene calls are TRBV9 and TRBJ1-2, with a weak D call TRBD1 (5 bases). Trimming shortened V by 6 bases and J by 3 bases, and 18 bases separated the two germline ends. The CDR3 contains 15 residues. The germline V gene encodes CDR1 SGDLS and CDR2 YYNGEE. The CDR3, as DNA: TGTGCCAGCACCCCATGGGGGGGATCGGACTATGGCTACACCTTC. It is translated as CASTPWGGSDYGYTF.

A few counts support this clonotype. The chain employs TRBV18 and TRBJ2-7, with D perhaps being TRBD1 or TRBD2 (6 bases each). The CDR3 is 15 residues long. Between the trimmed V and J ends, which lost 3 bases and 2 bases, there was a span of 14 bases. Germline loops: CDR1 KGHSH, CDR2 LQKENI. The CDR3 loop reads CASSPRGESPYEQYF. The DNA of the CDR3 is TGTGCCAGCTCACCTAGGGGGGAGTCTCCCTACGAGCAGTACTTC.

The CDR3 sequence: CASSYNLRGGTEAFF. The CDR3 DNA follows: TGTGCCAGCAGTTATAACCTTAGGGGTGGCACTGAAGCTTTCTTT. The chain recombines TRBV6-2 or TRBV6-3 with TRBJ1-1, with a possible D match to TRBD1 (5 bases). This CDR3 comprises 15 residues. Trimming left V 3 bases short and J 4 bases short, with 15 bases between. Germline assignment: CDR1 MNHEY and CDR2 SVGEGT.

The chain joins TRBV27 to TRBJ2-7; D is unresolved. This CDR3 contains 13 residues. V was pared by 0 bases and J by 3 bases, with 6 bases between. CDR1 and CDR2 from the germline V gene are MNHEY and SMNVEV (reference sequence). The CDR3 DNA reads as TGTGCCAGCAGTTTATCGGTTTACTACGAGCAGTACTTC. Translating gives CASSLSVYYEQYF.

This clonotype was seen more than once but under ten times. V is TRBV12-3 or TRBV12-4 and J is TRBJ1-1; no clear D gene. V was cut by 2 bases and J by 2 bases, with 9 bases left in between. CDR3 length: 14 residues. The CDR3 nucleotides read TGTGCCAGCAGTTTATGGCCGTTTAACACTGAAGCTTTCTTT. It is translated as CASSLWPFNTEAFF.

This clonotype was seen a few times. The chain employs TRBV4-1 and TRBJ2-2; maybe TRBD1 (5 bases). V was pared by 2 bases and J by 1 base, with 8 bases between. Germline lookup yields CDR1 MGHRA and CDR2 YSYEKL. The length of the CDR3 is 15 residues. Here the CDR3 reads CASSQSTGNTGELFF. As DNA, the CDR3 is TGCGCCAGCAGCCAAAGTACAGGGAACACCGGGGAGCTGTTTTTT.

This chain joins TRBV4-2 and TRBJ2-1; D possibly corresponds to TRBD2 (6 bases). V was trimmed by 0 bases and J by 8 bases, leaving 26 bases between them. CDR3 size: 19 residues. Germline V lookup: CDR1 LGHNA, CDR2 YNFKEQ. CDR3 DNA: TGTGCCAGCAGCCAAGATCAGATCCCCCCGGGACTGGCGATTTATGAGCAGTTCTTC. Translating gives CASSQDQIPPGLAIYEQFF.

This chain joins TRBV11-2 and TRBJ2-6; no definite D call. This CDR3 region has 17 residues. Germline CDR1 is SGHAT and CDR2 is FQNNGV. The V end lost 2 bases, the J end lost 0 bases, and 11 bases lay between the germline ends. The CDR3 DNA reads as TGTGCCAGCAGCTTATCAGTGACGATCTCTGGGGCCAACGTCCTGACTTTC. Encoded protein: CASSLSVTISGANVLTF.

This clonotype was detected a few times. The chain links TRBV27 to TRBJ2-3; D ambiguous. Germline V gene data show CDR1 as MNHEY and CDR2 as SMNVEV (reference sequence). Trimming shortened V by 2 bases and J by 3 bases, and 9 bases separated the two germline ends. The CDR3 sequence is 14 residues long. The CDR3 loop is CASSLERATDTQYF. The CDR3 DNA follows: TGTGCCAGCAGTTTAGAACGAGCGACAGATACGCAGTATTTT.

In this sample, this clonotype turned up a few times. The chain uses TRBV4-1 and TRBJ2-7; D ambiguous. Germline CDR1 and CDR2: MGHRA and YSYEKL. Trimming stripped 1 base from V and 1 base from J, with 14 bases between. CDR3 length: 16 residues. The CDR3 spells CASSQVVGFTSYEQYF. The CDR3 DNA follows: TGCGCCAGCAGCCAAGTTGTGGGCTTTACGTCCTACGAGCAGTACTTC.

Only a few counts were recorded for this clonotype. V is TRBV27 and J is TRBJ2-1; D is tentatively TRBD1 or TRBD2 (5 bases each). Germline lookup yields CDR1 MNHEY and CDR2 SMNVEV (reference sequence). V shed 0 bases and J shed 3 bases, with 15 bases lying between them. CDR3 length: 17 amino acids. The CDR3 DNA follows: TGTGCCAGCAGTTTATCGAGGGACCGGCCCGACTACAATGAGCAGTTCTTC. Translation: CASSLSRDRPDYNEQFF.

This chain connects TRBV7-7 to TRBJ2-1; 9 bases agree with TRBD2. Looked up from germline, CDR1 is SSHAT and CDR2 is FNYEAQ (reference sequence). The J segment lost 9 bases and the V segment lost 4 bases, leaving 7 bases of the junction unmatched. This CDR3 spans 14 amino acids. As DNA, the CDR3 is TGTGCCAGCAGCTCTAGCGGGGCGTTCGCTGAGCAGTTCTTC. As protein: CASSSSGAFAEQFF.

This clonotype appeared a few times. This chain links TRBV18 with TRBJ1-1; D perhaps matches TRBD1 (5 bases). Germline CDR1 KGHSH, CDR2 LQKENI. The CDR3 sequence is 15 residues long. The V end was cut by 0 bases, the J end by 3 bases, with 11 bases between. CDR3 region: CASSPPGTVHTEAFF. CDR3 DNA: TGTGCCAGCTCACCACCGGGGACGGTACACACTGAAGCTTTCTTT.

This clonotype occurred a few times. V and J are TRBV29-1 and TRBJ1-1, with 10 bases aligning to TRBD1. Germline V lookup: CDR1 SQVTM, CDR2 ANQGSEA. V gave up 6 bases and J gave up 3 bases; unmatched junction bases: 1. This CDR3 has 12 amino acids. As DNA, the CDR3 is TGCAGCGTAGGGACAGGGGACACTGAAGCTTTCTTT. Protein product: CSVGTGDTEAFF.

By share, this clonotype counts as large. V is TRBV12-3 or TRBV12-4 and J is TRBJ2-7; 9 positions match TRBD1. With V trimmed by 8 bases and J by 2 bases, 4 bases remained unmatched. The CDR3 has 13 residues. Here the CDR3 reads CASLWTGAYEQYF. DNA for the CDR3: TGTGCCAGCCTTTGGACAGGGGCCTACGAGCAGTACTTC.

The genes are TRBV20-1 and TRBJ2-7, with 11 bases that match TRBD2. The CDR3 consists of 16 residues. CDR1 is DFQATT, CDR2 SNEGSKA, per germline (reference sequence). With V trimmed by 4 bases and J by 2 bases, 10 bases remained unmatched. The CDR3 nucleotides are TGCAGTGCTATAAGACTAGCGGGGACCCAACCCTACGAGCAGTACTTC. Amino acids: CSAIRLAGTQPYEQYF.

A few counts support this clonotype. V and J are TRBV7-2 and TRBJ2-4, with 12 bases that match TRBD2. J gave up 7 bases and V 4 bases, and 8 bases lay outside the gene matches. There are 16 residues in the CDR3. CDR1 and CDR2 from the germline V gene are SGHTA and FQGNSA. Here the CDR3 DNA reads TGTGCCAGCAGCTCTAGCGGGGGGGGTTCGCTCAACATTCAGTACTTC. Translating it yields CASSSSGGGSLNIQYF.

A few counts support this clonotype. The CDR3 DNA reads as TGTGCCAGCAGCTCCGGGGCGGGGGAGGAAGAGCAGTACTTC. This sequence encodes CASSSGAGEEEQYF. The V gene is TRBV7-6, the J gene TRBJ2-7; 7 bases agree with TRBD2. The ends lost 4 bases at V and 7 bases at J; junction bases unmatched: 10. CDR3 length: 14 amino acids. CDR1 is SGHVS and CDR2 is FNYEAQ in the germline V gene.

This clonotype was picked up a small number of times. J is TRBJ2-1 and V is TRBV7-3; 10 bases map to TRBD2. V shed 2 bases and J 8 bases; nucleotides not matched to a gene: 9. Per germline, CDR1 SGHTA and CDR2 FQGTGA. The CDR3 runs to 16 residues. The CDR3 loop is CASSLVSGGALDEQFF. DNA of the CDR3: TGTGCCAGCAGCTTAGTCAGCGGGGGGGCACTTGATGAGCAGTTCTTC.

The V gene is TRBV9, the J gene TRBJ2-3, with TRBD1 matching over 9 bases. Unmatched junction bases numbered 6, after V lost 0 bases and J lost 4 bases. Per the germline V gene, CDR1 is SGDLS and CDR2 is YYNGEE. The CDR3 has 16 residues. CDR3 residues: CASSVEGTGLADTQYF. CDR3 nucleotides: TGTGCCAGCAGCGTAGAAGGGACAGGGCTTGCAGATACGCAGTATTTT. The variable domain in full, with the rest retrieved from reference TRBV9 and TRBJ2-3, is DSGVTQTPKHLITATGQRVTLRCSPRSGDLSVYWYQQSLDQGLQFLIQYYNGEERAKGNILERFSAQQFPDLHSELNLSSLELGDSALYFCASSVEGTGLADTQYFGPGTRLTVL.